What follows are 5 T cell receptor beta chains derived from one specimen sequenced in a study of tumor-infiltrating lymphocytes in localized non-small cell lung cancer. This table comes from immunoSEQ multiplex PCR, and its TCRdb copy is limited to in-frame clones, with some not included. This table has tens of thousands of clones, 70% to 90% appearing once. Sequenced material: lung tumor tissue. Receptors originate from a human donor with non-small cell lung cancer.

This chain links TRBV7-8 with TRBJ1-1; the match to TRBD1 covers 9 bases. This CDR3 spans 16 amino acids. V lost 5 bases to trimming and J lost 1 base; unmatched junction nucleotides: 8. Germline V gene sequence: CDR1 SGHVS, CDR2 FQNEAQ. The chain's CDR3 is CASSLRDRVSNTEAFF. CDR3 DNA: TGTGCCAGCAGCCTCCGGGACAGGGTATCGAACACTGAAGCTTTCTTT.

The V and J genes are TRBV5-1 and TRBJ2-2; weak D call: TRBD1 (8 bases). Germline assignment: CDR1 SGHRS and CDR2 YFSETQ. This CDR3 region has 16 residues. Trimming removed 0 bases from V and 3 bases from J, with 12 bases in between. CDR3 in amino acids: CASSLGGGQDTGELFF. CDR3 nucleotides: TGCGCCAGCAGCTTGGGGGGGGGACAGGACACCGGGGAGCTGTTTTTT. The entire variable domain, with the rest obtained from reference TRBV5-1 and TRBJ2-2, is as follows: KAGVTQTPRYLIKTRGQQVTLSCSPISGHRSVSWYQQTPGQGLQFLFEYFSETQRNKGNFPGRFSGRQFSNSRSEMNVSTLELGDSALYLCASSLGGGQDTGELFFGEGSRLTVL.

V is TRBV15 and J is TRBJ2-5; TRBD1 agrees at 8 bases. Germline values: CDR1 LNHNV, CDR2 YYDKDF (reference sequence). This CDR3 has 13 amino acids. The junction had 6 bases not matched to a gene; V was cut back by 6 bases and J by 6 bases. The CDR3 nucleotides are TGTGCCACCAGGCCAGGGGGCAGGAAGACCCAGTACTTC. It translates to CATRPGGRKTQYF. Complete variable domain (other parts from reference TRBV15 and TRBJ2-5): DAMVIQNPRYQVTQFGKPVTLSCSQTLNHNVMYWYQQKSSQAPKLLFHYYDKDFNNEADTPDNFQSRRPNTSFCFLDIRSPGLGDTAMYLCATRPGGRKTQYFGPGTRLLVL.

This clone came up once. The J gene is TRBJ2-2, the V gene TRBV6-5; D is tentatively TRBD1 or TRBD2 (5 bases each). The V end was cut by 2 bases, the J end by 4 bases, with 11 bases between. The CDR3 spans 15 residues. From germline, CDR1 is MNHEY and CDR2 SVGAGI. The CDR3 protein is CASSYRIGTTGELFF. For the CDR3, the DNA is TGTGCCAGCAGTTACAGGATAGGGACCACCGGGGAGCTGTTTTTT.

The sample holds a few counts of this clone. The V gene is TRBV4-2, the J gene TRBJ2-1; tentative D call: TRBD1 (5 bases). The CDR3 extends over 16 amino acids. Per the germline V gene, CDR1 is LGHNA and CDR2 is YNFKEQ. The V end was cut by 1 base, the J end by 0 bases, with 10 bases between. The CDR3 DNA reads TGTGCCAGCAGCCAAGTTCAGGGAAGCTCCTACAATGAGCAGTTCTTC. Amino acid sequence: CASSQVQGSSYNEQFF.